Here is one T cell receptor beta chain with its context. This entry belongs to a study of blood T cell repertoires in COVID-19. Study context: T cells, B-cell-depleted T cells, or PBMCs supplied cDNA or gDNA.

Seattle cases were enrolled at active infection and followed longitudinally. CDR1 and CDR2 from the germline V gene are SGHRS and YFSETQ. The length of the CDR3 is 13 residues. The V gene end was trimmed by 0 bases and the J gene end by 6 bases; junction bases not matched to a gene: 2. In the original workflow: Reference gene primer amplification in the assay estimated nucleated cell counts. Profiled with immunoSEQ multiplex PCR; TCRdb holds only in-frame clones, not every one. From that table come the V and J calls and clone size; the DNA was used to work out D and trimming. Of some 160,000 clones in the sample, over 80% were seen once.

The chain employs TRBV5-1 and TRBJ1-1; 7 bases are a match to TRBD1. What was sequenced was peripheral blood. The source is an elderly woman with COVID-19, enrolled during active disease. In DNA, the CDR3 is TGCGCCAGCAGCTTGGCGACAGGGCCTGAAGCTTTCTTT. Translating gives CASSLATGPEAFF.